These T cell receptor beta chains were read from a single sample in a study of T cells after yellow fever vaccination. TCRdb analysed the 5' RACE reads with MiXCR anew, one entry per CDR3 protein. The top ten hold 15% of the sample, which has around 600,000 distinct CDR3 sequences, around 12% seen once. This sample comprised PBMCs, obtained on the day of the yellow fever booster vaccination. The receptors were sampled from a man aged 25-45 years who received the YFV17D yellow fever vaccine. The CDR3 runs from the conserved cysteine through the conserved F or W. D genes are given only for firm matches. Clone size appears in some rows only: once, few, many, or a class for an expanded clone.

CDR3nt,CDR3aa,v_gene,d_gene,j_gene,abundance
TGCGCCAGCAGCTTGGCGCGGCAGGGGGCATGGGATGAGCAGTTCTTC,CASSLARQGAWDEQFF,TRBV5-1,TRBD1,TRBJ2-1,NA
TGCAGTGCTAGTCCTATCTACGAGCAGTACTTC,CSASPIYEQYF,TRBV20-1,NA,TRBJ2-7,few
TGTGCCAGCAGTTTATCGGTGGTCCAAAAGACCCAGTACTTC,CASSLSVVQKTQYF,TRBV27,NA,TRBJ2-5,NA
TGTGCCAGCAGGGAAGCCCGACAGGGTTCGCTGTTTTTT,CASREARQGSLFF,TRBV2,TRBD1,TRBJ1-4,few
TGTGCCAGCAGTCTGACAGGGGGCCTCGCCTACGAGCAGTACTTC,CASSLTGGLAYEQYF,TRBV27,TRBD1,TRBJ2-7,few
TGTGCTAGTGGTTTCATCCACAGCTTACCGGGACTAGCGGGAAGGGGCCGCCAAGAGACCCAGTACTTC,CASGFIHSLPGLAGRGRQETQYF,TRBV12-5,TRBD2,TRBJ2-5,few
TGTGCCAGCAAAGGGAGGAAGGTGGTCCAGTGGGATCAGCCCCAGCATTTT,CASKGRKVVQWDQPQHF,TRBV28,NA,TRBJ1-5,NA
TGTGCCAGCAGCGAACTAGCCGGGGAGGCCTACAATGAGCAGTTCTTC,CASSELAGEAYNEQFF,TRBV27,NA,TRBJ2-1,NA
TGTGCCTGGAGTCAGACTCCAGGGACCCAGTACTTC,CAWSQTPGTQYF,TRBV30,NA,TRBJ2-5,NA
TGTGCCAGCAGCTTAGACGGGGTCAATGAGCAGTTCTTC,CASSLDGVNEQFF,TRBV7-2,NA,TRBJ2-1,few
TGTGCCAGCAGCTTGGGGGGTATTCGCACTGGAAACACCATATATTTT,CASSLGGIRTGNTIYF,TRBV5-4,NA,TRBJ1-3,few
TGCGCCAGCAGCTGGGAGATGGGTTACGAGCAGTACTTC,CASSWEMGYEQYF,TRBV4-3,NA,TRBJ2-7,NA
TGTGCCAGCAGTTATGAGCCAGACACTGAAGCTTTCTTT,CASSYEPDTEAFF,TRBV6-5,NA,TRBJ1-1,NA
TGTGCCAGCAGCTTAGCTCTAGACAGGGCCTACGAGCAGTACTTC,CASSLALDRAYEQYF,TRBV7-8,TRBD1,TRBJ2-7,NA
TGTGCCAGCAGTTACCCCGTGCAGTGGGGCTACGAGCAGTACTTC,CASSYPVQWGYEQYF,TRBV6-2/TRBV6-3,NA,TRBJ2-7,NA
TGCAGTGCTCAACAGCTAGACGACCTAAAATCCTACGAGCAGTACTTC,CSAQQLDDLKSYEQYF,TRBV20-1,NA,TRBJ2-7,few
TGTGCCACAAGCGCCACGAACACCGGGGAGCTGTTTTTT,CATSATNTGELFF,TRBV9,NA,TRBJ2-2,few
TGTGCCTGGAGTGTTGGGCTACTTTATGGCTACACCTTC,CAWSVGLLYGYTF,TRBV30,NA,TRBJ1-2,NA
TGTGCCAGCAGCCAAGTCGGGCGTACCTACGAGCAGTACTTC,CASSQVGRTYEQYF,TRBV14,NA,TRBJ2-7,NA
TGCGCCAGCAGTGAGAGCCCCACAGGGCCCACCGGGGAGCTGTTTTTT,CASSESPTGPTGELFF,TRBV10-1,NA,TRBJ2-2,NA
TGCGCCAGCAGCCCGAGACAGGGGGATACCTACGAGCAGTACTTC,CASSPRQGDTYEQYF,TRBV5-1,TRBD1,TRBJ2-7,few
TGTGCCAGCAGCGTTACGATCAGTACAGATACGCAGTATTTT,CASSVTISTDTQYF,TRBV7-6,NA,TRBJ2-3,NA
TGTGCCAGCAGTTACCCAACTAGCGGGAGGTCGGGGCAGTACTTC,CASSYPTSGRSGQYF,TRBV6-5,TRBD2,TRBJ2-7,many
TGCAGTGCTAGAGCCAAGCGGGAATCCTTCACAGATACGCAGTATTTT,CSARAKRESFTDTQYF,TRBV20-1,TRBD2,TRBJ2-3,NA
TGTGCCAGTAGTATTTCCAGGGGGGATACGCAGTATTTT,CASSISRGDTQYF,TRBV19,TRBD1,TRBJ2-3,few
TGTGCCAGTAGTCTAGGGAGAGCTAACTATGGCTACACCTTC,CASSLGRANYGYTF,TRBV19,NA,TRBJ1-2,few
TGTGCCAGCAGCTTTACTTTACTAGCGGTAAGCTCCTACAATGAGCAGTTCTTC,CASSFTLLAVSSYNEQFF,TRBV11-2,TRBD2,TRBJ2-1,NA
TGTGCCAGCAGCCCCCGACTAGCGGGAGAGACCTACAATGAGCAGTTCTTC,CASSPRLAGETYNEQFF,TRBV14,TRBD2,TRBJ2-1,NA
TGCAGTGCTAGACAACCAACCGGCTTTTCCCATGAGCAGTTCTTC,CSARQPTGFSHEQFF,TRBV20-1,NA,TRBJ2-1,few
TGCAGTGCTAGAGGGACAGGGAGAGAGACCCAGTACTTC,CSARGTGRETQYF,TRBV20-1,TRBD1,TRBJ2-5,many
TGTGCCAGCAGTCTGGCGGCGGTCCCTAGCACAGATACGCAGTATTTT,CASSLAAVPSTDTQYF,TRBV27,NA,TRBJ2-3,NA
TGTGCCGCGTTGGGCGGGAGCTCCTACAATGAGCAGTTCTTC,CAALGGSSYNEQFF,TRBV28,TRBD2,TRBJ2-1,NA
TGTACCAGCACCGGGCGGGGAACTGAAGCTTTCTTT,CTSTGRGTEAFF,TRBV2,NA,TRBJ1-1,NA
TGCAGTGCCCGGATTCCTACCTACGAGCAGTACTTC,CSARIPTYEQYF,TRBV20-1,NA,TRBJ2-7,few
TGTGCCAGCAGCCGGGACACGGACACAGCGTTAGGTTCACCCCTCCACTTT,CASSRDTDTALGSPLHF,TRBV9,NA,TRBJ1-6,few
TGTGCCAGCACCCTGGGTCTAGCGCAATCTCCAGCCGTGCATGAGCAGTTCTTC,CASTLGLAQSPAVHEQFF,TRBV14,NA,TRBJ2-1,NA
TGCGCCAGCAGTGGATCCTGGGGGAGCACTGAAGCTTTCTTT,CASSGSWGSTEAFF,TRBV5-1,NA,TRBJ1-1,NA
TGTGCCAGCAGCCCGGCAGGGGGCTACGATACGAACACCGGGGAGCTGTTTTTT,CASSPAGGYDTNTGELFF,TRBV11-2,TRBD1,TRBJ2-2,NA
TGTGCCAGCACCTTAGCGGGTTCAGGTCCCTACGAGCAGTACTTC,CASTLAGSGPYEQYF,TRBV11-2,TRBD2,TRBJ2-7,NA
TGCAGTGCTCCAGACAGGGCCTACGAGCAGTACTTC,CSAPDRAYEQYF,TRBV20-1,TRBD1,TRBJ2-7,few
TGTGCCAGCTCAGCCGCCGGGGAGCTGTTTTTT,CASSAAGELFF,TRBV18,NA,TRBJ2-2,NA
TGTGCCAGCGGGACAGTTCTTAGCAATCAGCCCCAGCATTTT,CASGTVLSNQPQHF,TRBV6-2/TRBV6-3,TRBD1,TRBJ1-5,many
TGTGCCAGCAGCCAATACAGGGGTTACGAGCAGTACTTC,CASSQYRGYEQYF,TRBV3-1,TRBD1,TRBJ2-7,NA
TGTGCCAGCAGCAAGAGACGGAGGGGGGAAACAGATACGCAGTATTTT,CASSKRRRGETDTQYF,TRBV21-1,NA,TRBJ2-3,few
TGTGCCAGCAGCTTAGGTCGGACAGGGAGCGGGACCGGGGAGCTGTTTTTT,CASSLGRTGSGTGELFF,TRBV7-2,TRBD1,TRBJ2-2,NA
TGCGCCAGCAGCCAAGGGGCAGGGGCGCCCGGAAACACCATATATTTT,CASSQGAGAPGNTIYF,TRBV4-3,NA,TRBJ1-3,few
TGTGCCAGCCTACGCCTGGCTTCACCCCTCCACTTT,CASLRLASPLHF,TRBV28,NA,TRBJ1-6,few
TGTGCCAGCAGCCGGCAGCCTACCACCGGGGAAGAGCAGTACTTC,CASSRQPTTGEEQYF,TRBV7-2,NA,TRBJ2-7,few
TGTGCCAGCAGTTACCGGGGACTAGCGAGCACAGATACGCAGTATTTT,CASSYRGLASTDTQYF,TRBV6-2/TRBV6-3,TRBD2,TRBJ2-3,NA
TGTGCCAGTACGATGGATTCTAGCACAGATACGCAGTATTTT,CASTMDSSTDTQYF,TRBV5-5,NA,TRBJ2-3,NA
TGTGCCAGCAGCTTAACCGCGGGAGGAAACTCCTACGAGCAGTACTTC,CASSLTAGGNSYEQYF,TRBV7-2,TRBD2,TRBJ2-7,NA
TGCGCCAGCAGCCCGGGACTAGCAGAAGCCAAAAACATTCAGTACTTC,CASSPGLAEAKNIQYF,TRBV5-1,TRBD2,TRBJ2-4,NA
TGCAGTGCCCAGGACGAGAACACTGAAGCTTTCTTT,CSAQDENTEAFF,TRBV20-1,NA,TRBJ1-1,NA
TGCAGTGCCGCACCGGGACAGGGTTCCTATGAGCAGTTCTTC,CSAAPGQGSYEQFF,TRBV20-1,TRBD1,TRBJ2-1,NA
TGTGCCAGCAGCGCAACCGGGACAGACTATGGCTACACCTTC,CASSATGTDYGYTF,TRBV5-5,TRBD1,TRBJ1-2,NA